These 15 T cell receptor beta chains share one sample of origin, sequenced in a study of OX40 agonist ivuxolimab in advanced cancers. Sequenced by immunoSEQ multiplex PCR; TCRdb stores in-frame clones only, minus some. The table has approximately 60,000 clones, approximately 82% seen once. This specimen was CD4+ or CD8+ T cells sorted from blood, taken in a trial of the OX40 agonist ivuxolimab. These receptors were collected from an adult with an advanced solid tumor such as melanoma, head and neck, liver or kidney cancer.

The J gene is TRBJ2-5, the V gene TRBV7-7; 13 bases are a match to TRBD2. CDR3 length equals 18 residues. Germline-derived CDR1 and CDR2 are SSHAT and FNYEAQ (reference sequence). Trimming at V came to 3 bases and at J to 4 bases, leaving 11 bases not matched to a gene. CDR3 DNA: TGTGCCAGCAGCTTGAGGTTCGGAAGACTAGCGGGAGGAGAGACCCAGTACTTC. Translated, it gives CASSLRFGRLAGGETQYF.

This clone was observed a single time. The CDR3 coding sequence is TGTGCCAGCAGCGTCCTAGCGGGTACCACAGATACGCAGTATTTT. Its translation is CASSVLAGTTDTQYF. The chain joins TRBV9 to TRBJ2-3, with 8 bases identical to TRBD2. This CDR3 is 15 amino acids long. Per the germline V gene, CDR1 is SGDLS and CDR2 is YYNGEE. V lost 2 bases and J lost 2; bases outside the gene matches: 4.

This clone was observed a single time. The chain is built from TRBV7-8 and TRBJ1-1; D call uncertain. CDR1 is SGHVS, CDR2 FQNEAQ, per germline. The CDR3 runs to 15 residues. V lost 0 bases and J lost 3, with 11 bases in between. The CDR3 region has the DNA TGTGCCAGCAGCTTAGCCGGTCGGGAGCACACTGAAGCTTTCTTT. Translated: CASSLAGREHTEAFF.

This sequence joins TRBV6-5 and TRBJ2-3; no clear D. CDR3 length: 16 amino acids. Deletions cut 3 bases from V and 2 bases from J, with 15 bases between. The germline V gene has CDR1 MNHEY and CDR2 SVGAGI. CDR3 in DNA: TGTGCCAGCAGTTATACCGGGCCTTCCACCACAGATACGCAGTATTTT. This encodes CASSYTGPSTTDTQYF.

The chain employs TRBV5-4 and TRBJ1-1; TRBD1 matches at 12 bases. Per germline, CDR1 SGHNT and CDR2 YYREEE (reference sequence). The trim removed 5 bases at V and 7 bases at J, leaving 3 bases unmatched. The CDR3 spans 13 residues. The CDR3 loop reads CASRGQGADEAFF. The CDR3 region has the DNA TGTGCCAGCAGGGGACAGGGGGCGGATGAAGCTTTCTTT.

J is TRBJ2-5 and V is TRBV4-1; perhaps TRBD2 as D (6 bases). The DNA matches TRBJ2-7 better at its end, which makes the J call doubtful. Germline loops: CDR1 MGHRA, CDR2 YSYEKL. The CDR3 sequence is 19 residues long. The CDR3 DNA reads as TGCGCCAGCAGCCAACTCCTCACTGTCGGGGGAGACGCCTCGTACGAGCAGTACTTC. Translation: CASSQLLTVGGDASYEQYF.

This clone was seen repeatedly, ten times or more. The V gene is TRBV9, the J gene TRBJ1-2, with D unresolved. Germline CDR1 is SGDLS and CDR2 is YYNGEE. This CDR3 is built from 15 residues. The ends were cut back, 3 bases at V and 2 bases at J, with 14 bases in the middle. The CDR3 sequence: CASSASLTRNYGYTF. CDR3 nucleotide sequence: TGTGCCAGCAGCGCATCATTGACAAGGAACTATGGCTACACCTTC.

The V and J genes are TRBV19 and TRBJ2-2; possible D gene TRBD2, 5 bases. There are 11 residues in the CDR3. The germline V gene has CDR1 LNHDA and CDR2 SQIVND (reference sequence). CDR3 DNA: TGTGCTAGCGCGAACACCGGGGAGCTGTTTTTT. Its translation is CASANTGELFF. Full variable domain (rest looked up from reference TRBV19 and TRBJ2-2): DGGITQSPKYLFRKEGQNVTLSCEQNLNHDAMYWYRQDPGQGLRLIYYSQIVNDFQKGDIAEGYSVSREKKESFPLTVTSAQKNPTAFYLCASANTGELFFGEGSRLTVL.

The chain carries TRBV7-9 and TRBJ2-2; D is unresolved. V lost 8 bases and J 2 bases, leaving 12 bases between the germline ends. This CDR3 has 14 amino acids. Per the germline V gene, CDR1 is SEHNR and CDR2 is FQNEAQ (reference sequence). CDR3 in DNA: TGTGCCAGCTCCATCGGACGTAACACCGGGGAGCTGTTTTTT. It specifies CASSIGRNTGELFF.

This clone was seen a single time. One end of the junction varies from germline; a read error may be responsible. V usage is TRBV5-5 and J usage is TRBJ1-5; D gene uncertain. This CDR3 spans 12 amino acids. Germline lookup yields CDR1 SGHKS and CDR2 YYEKEE (reference sequence). The CDR3 loop reads CASSLDGQPQHF. CDR3 nucleotides: TGTGCCAGCAGTTTGGACGGTCAGCCCCAGCATTTT.

The gene calls are TRBV19 and TRBJ1-2; possible D gene TRBD1, 5 bases. Germline values: CDR1 LNHDA, CDR2 SQIVND (reference sequence). The CDR3 runs to 15 residues. V lost 8 bases to trimming and J lost 0 bases, with 16 bases between them. The CDR3 spells CASSRERGANYGYTF. For the CDR3, the DNA is TGTGCCAGTTCCCGTGAAAGGGGAGCTAACTATGGCTACACCTTC.

The V call is TRBV7-2, the J call TRBJ1-5, with 10 bases fitting TRBD1. Losses at the gene ends were 3 bases for V and 0 bases for J; bases not matched to a gene: 8. Germline CDR1 is SGHTA and CDR2 is FQGNSA. The CDR3 runs to 18 residues. The CDR3 loop reads CASSLKTGGAGSNQPQHF. CDR3 coding DNA: TGTGCCAGCAGCTTGAAGACAGGGGGCGCGGGTAGCAATCAGCCCCAGCATTTT.

The sample holds a few counts of this clone. The rearrangement uses TRBV6-6 and TRBJ1-2; 11 bases fit TRBD1. V was clipped by 4 bases and J by 5 bases; unmatched bases: 9. Germline loops: CDR1 MNHNY, CDR2 SVGAGI (reference sequence). This CDR3 is 16 amino acids long. As DNA, the CDR3 is TGTGCCAGCAGTTTACTCGGGACAGGGGGTAGATATGGCTACACCTTC. Protein: CASSLLGTGGRYGYTF.

This clone was detected only a few times. The chain has TRBV7-8 and TRBJ2-3, with D hard to call. The V gene lost 2 bases and the J gene lost 4 bases, with 7 bases spanning the gap. CDR3 length: 13 residues. In germline, CDR1 is SGHVS, CDR2 FQNEAQ. The CDR3 region has the DNA TGTGCCAGCAGCTTAATCCCCCCAGATACGCAGTATTTT. Its protein product is CASSLIPPDTQYF.

This sequence joins TRBV19 and TRBJ2-7; 9 bases map to TRBD2. V lost 6 bases, J lost 3 bases, and 9 bases stayed unmatched. The CDR3 length is 15 residues. Per the germline V gene, CDR1 is LNHDA and CDR2 is SQIVND (reference sequence). The CDR3 loop is CASRLGTSRIYEQYF. The CDR3, as DNA: TGTGCCAGTAGGCTCGGGACTAGCCGAATCTACGAGCAGTACTTC. Looking up the rest from reference TRBV19 and TRBJ2-7 gives the full variable domain: DGGITQSPKYLFRKEGQNVTLSCEQNLNHDAMYWYRQDPGQGLRLIYYSQIVNDFQKGDIAEGYSVSREKKESFPLTVTSAQKNPTAFYLCASRLGTSRIYEQYFGPGTRLTVT.